This TCR beta chain was sequenced in a study of T cell responses to AZD1222 COVID-19 vaccine. Regarding the study as a whole: Spike-specific TCR breadth and depth grew following two AZD1222 doses. Most donors were white British and more were female, and clonal diversity was possibly underestimated. Spike regions recognized by vaccine-associated CD4 TCRs spanned the protein, led by 160-218 and 743-854.

CDR3 size: 16 residues. Per the germline V gene, CDR1 is MNHEY and CDR2 is SVGEGT. With 0 bases removed from V and 5 bases from J, the gap between germline ends came to 15 bases. On this clone: Antigen unknown.

Sequencing was performed with immunoSEQ multiplex PCR; in TCRdb, only in-frame clones are kept and a portion is missing. The profile covers approximately 100,000 clones, with approximately 93% appearing a single time and 4% to 5.5% taken by the ten largest. The specimen was peripheral blood, collected on day 0 of AZD1222 vaccination. The chain links TRBV6-2 or TRBV6-3 to TRBJ2-3; possibly TRBD1 or TRBD2 for D (5 bases each). This receptor was obtained from an adult in good health. In nucleotides, the CDR3 is TGTGCCAGCAGTTACTCGGGGACGTTAGGTGGAGATACGCAGTATTTT. This codes for CASSYSGTLGGDTQYF.